A selection of T cell receptor beta chains follows, all from one sample in a study of identical twins. TCRdb independently ran MiXCR on the 5' RACE reads; one entry per CDR3 protein. In the table there are about 530,000 distinct CDR3 sequences, approximately 16% of which are singletons. This same sample was also part of a study on yellow fever vaccine responses in identical twins.

The sample comprised CD4+ T cells sorted from blood. The origin of the receptors is a young woman in good health. The CDR3 runs from the conserved cysteine through the conserved F or W. A D gene is named only where the DNA matches it firmly. Clone sizes are given selectively: once, few, many, or a class where the clone is expanded.

>TRBV6-1|TRBJ1-1|.|few
CASARALMPNTEAFF
TGTGCCAGCGCTCGGGCCCTGATGCCGAACACTGAAGCTTTCTTT
>TRBV5-1|TRBJ2-1|.|few
CASSYLVRGPTAYNEQFF
TGCGCCAGCAGCTACCTGGTCCGCGGGCCAACCGCATACAATGAGCAGTTCTTC
>TRBV27|TRBJ2-3|TRBD2|.
CASSFPASGGDTQYF
TGTGCCAGCAGTTTTCCCGCTAGCGGGGGAGATACGCAGTATTTT
>TRBV3-1|TRBJ1-5|.|.
CASSQMGYQPQHF
TGTGCCAGCAGCCAAATGGGTTATCAGCCCCAGCATTTT
>TRBV10-2|TRBJ2-4|TRBD2|few
CASSEPGTSGWVKNIQYF
TGCGCCAGCAGTGAGCCAGGGACTAGCGGCTGGGTCAAAAACATTCAGTACTTC
>TRBV12-3/TRBV12-4|TRBJ2-7|.|.
CASSLGGSSSYEQYF
TGTGCCAGCAGTTTGGGCGGTTCGAGCTCCTACGAGCAGTACTTC
>TRBV12-3/TRBV12-4|TRBJ2-3|TRBD2|many
CASSFRESGSHRYTQYF
TGTGCCAGCAGTTTCCGCGAGAGCGGGAGCCACCGGTATACGCAGTATTTT
>TRBV3-1|TRBJ2-5|.|few
CASSQDWTLGRGAQETQYF
TGTGCCAGCAGCCAAGATTGGACCTTGGGGCGGGGAGCCCAAGAGACCCAGTACTTC
>TRBV18|TRBJ2-1|TRBD1|.
CASSPPDRAIEQFF
TGTGCCAGCTCACCACCTGACAGGGCGATAGAGCAGTTCTTC
>TRBV29-1|TRBJ2-7|TRBD1|.
CSVTGGPEQYF
TGCAGCGTCACAGGGGGCCCCGAGCAGTACTTC
>TRBV5-1|TRBJ2-2|TRBD1|many
CASSPGQGEIGELFF
TGCGCCAGCAGCCCAGGACAGGGGGAGATCGGGGAGCTGTTTTTT
>TRBV29-1|TRBJ2-1|.|.
CSFRERALYEQFF
TGCAGCTTCCGCGAAAGGGCGTTGTATGAGCAGTTCTTC
>TRBV10-3|TRBJ1-1|.|few
CAISEARGNTEAFF
TGTGCCATCAGTGAAGCCAGGGGTAACACTGAAGCTTTCTTT
>TRBV7-9|TRBJ1-1|.|many
CASSWETDRPEAFF
TGTGCCAGCAGCTGGGAAACCGACAGGCCTGAAGCTTTCTTT
>TRBV3-1|TRBJ2-2|.|.
CASSKGVPSTGELFF
TGTGCCAGCAGCAAGGGGGTTCCTAGCACCGGGGAGCTGTTTTTT
>TRBV5-1|TRBJ1-1|TRBD1|many
CASSSGQGTEAFF
TGCGCCAGCAGCTCGGGACAGGGCACTGAAGCTTTCTTT
>TRBV18|TRBJ2-2|.|.
CASSPISAENTGELFF
TGTGCCAGCTCACCTATTTCAGCGGAGAACACCGGGGAGCTGTTTTTT
>TRBV10-3|TRBJ1-6|TRBD1|few
CAISDRGKNSPLHF
TGTGCCATCAGCGACAGGGGGAAAAATTCACCCCTCCACTTT
>TRBV7-8|TRBJ1-6|.|few
CASSLGTVPLDNSPLHF
TGTGCCAGCAGCTTAGGCACAGTCCCTTTAGATAATTCACCCCTCCACTTT
>TRBV2|TRBJ2-7|.|few
CASSPRDLTYEQYF
TGTGCCAGCAGTCCCCGGGACTTAACCTACGAGCAGTACTTC
>TRBV4-2|TRBJ2-3|TRBD2|.
CASSQDLGGSPTDTQYF
TGTGCCAGCAGCCAAGATTTGGGCGGGAGCCCCACAGATACGCAGTATTTT
>TRBV18|TRBJ2-7|TRBD2|.
CATSPGVAGEYYYEQYF
TGTGCCACCTCACCAGGGGTAGCGGGAGAATATTACTACGAGCAGTACTTC
>TRBV12-3/TRBV12-4|TRBJ2-7|.|few
CASSLGQGVPYEQYF
TGTGCCAGCAGTTTAGGGCAGGGAGTACCCTACGAGCAGTACTTC
>TRBV3-1|TRBJ2-1|TRBD2|.
CASRASGTLYNEQFF
TGTGCCAGCAGGGCTAGCGGAACCTTATACAATGAGCAGTTCTTC
>TRBV2|TRBJ2-3|.|.
CASSGRSSDTQYF
TGTGCCAGCAGTGGGAGGAGTTCGGATACGCAGTATTTT
>TRBV29-1|TRBJ2-2|TRBD2|.
CSVREGTSSTGELFF
TGCAGCGTTAGGGAAGGGACTAGCAGCACCGGGGAGCTGTTTTTT
>TRBV6-2/TRBV6-3|TRBJ2-1|.|.
CASSYYLVIFGQASSYNEQFF
TGTGCCAGCAGTTACTATTTGGTAATCTTCGGGCAGGCTAGCTCCTACAATGAGCAGTTCTTC
>TRBV3-1|TRBJ2-5|.|.
CASSQPDSQETQYF
TGTGCCAGCAGCCAACCGGACTCACAAGAGACCCAGTACTTC
>TRBV7-2|TRBJ2-5|.|few
CASSFRGVWEETQYF
TGTGCCAGCAGCTTCCGGGGAGTGTGGGAAGAGACCCAGTACTTC
>TRBV7-8|TRBJ2-7|.|many
CASSLHITSSYEQYF
TGTGCCAGCAGCTTACACATCACGAGCTCCTACGAGCAGTACTTC
>TRBV11-1|TRBJ2-5|.|.
CASSLSVLVSQETQYF
TGTGCCAGCAGCTTATCCGTTTTAGTGTCCCAAGAGACCCAGTACTTC
>TRBV28|TRBJ1-1|.|.
CASSLRRFFPTFEAFF
TGTGCCAGCAGTTTACGTAGGTTTTTTCCCACCTTTGAAGCTTTCTTT
>TRBV12-3/TRBV12-4|TRBJ2-2|.|few
CASSLATGRAGELFF
TGTGCCAGCAGTTTAGCGACAGGGAGGGCCGGGGAGCTGTTTTTT
>TRBV6-5|TRBJ2-1|TRBD1|.
CASSYAGQGSNEQFF
TGTGCCAGCAGTTACGCGGGACAGGGTAGCAATGAGCAGTTCTTC
>TRBV28|TRBJ1-5|TRBD1|.
CASLAAGTGNQPQHF
TGTGCCAGCTTAGCTGCCGGGACAGGGAATCAGCCCCAGCATTTT
>TRBV10-3|TRBJ2-1|TRBD2|few
CAINDAGGSNEQFF
TGTGCCATCAACGACGCGGGGGGCTCTAATGAGCAGTTCTTC
>TRBV12-3/TRBV12-4|TRBJ2-2|.|few
CASSSGRYTGELFF
TGTGCCAGCAGTTCGGGTCGGTACACCGGGGAGCTGTTTTTT
>TRBV5-1|TRBJ2-5|TRBD2|few
CASRLAGVGETQYF
TGCGCCAGCAGACTAGCGGGAGTCGGTGAGACCCAGTACTTC
>TRBV5-1|TRBJ1-6|.|.
CASSLGDHNSPLHF
TGCGCCAGCAGCTTGGGGGACCATAATTCACCCCTCCACTTT
>TRBV10-3|TRBJ2-1|.|few
CAISDGGYNEQFF
TGTGCCATCAGTGATGGCGGCTACAATGAGCAGTTCTTC
>TRBV28|TRBJ2-1|.|.
CASSPYNLQGINEQFF
TGTGCCAGCAGTCCATATAATCTACAGGGAATCAATGAGCAGTTCTTC
>TRBV29-1|TRBJ2-1|.|.
CSAGERGFSYNEQFF
TGCAGCGCAGGTGAACGGGGCTTCTCCTACAATGAGCAGTTCTTC
>TRBV20-1|TRBJ2-1|TRBD2|.
CSARDVAGAPNEQFF
TGCAGTGCTAGAGATGTGGCGGGAGCTCCCAATGAGCAGTTCTTC
>TRBV6-1|TRBJ1-1|.|few
CASTSRGDTEAFF
TGTGCCAGCACCTCCCGAGGGGACACTGAAGCTTTCTTT
>TRBV6-2/TRBV6-3|TRBJ1-1|.|few
CASSQTPGMNTEAFF
TGTGCCAGCAGCCAAACTCCGGGGATGAACACTGAAGCTTTCTTT
>TRBV5-1|TRBJ2-1|TRBD2|few
CASSLAGTRLNEQFF
TGCGCCAGCAGCTTGGCCGGGACTAGGCTTAATGAGCAGTTCTTC
>TRBV6-1|TRBJ2-1|TRBD2|few
CASRGAGAQGFYNEQFF
TGTGCCAGCAGGGGAGCGGGGGCACAGGGTTTTTACAATGAGCAGTTCTTC
>TRBV20-1|TRBJ2-4|.|few
CSTSPRQTLAKNIQYF
TGCAGTACTAGCCCCCGCCAAACCCTAGCCAAAAACATTCAGTACTTC
>TRBV6-1|TRBJ2-5|.|few
CASSVPLTELETQYF
TGTGCCAGCAGTGTTCCCTTGACAGAGCTAGAGACCCAGTACTTC
>TRBV5-1|TRBJ2-1|TRBD2|many
CASSFGSGTSSYNEQFF
TGCGCCAGCAGCTTTGGCTCCGGGACTAGCTCCTACAATGAGCAGTTCTTC
>TRBV12-3/TRBV12-4|TRBJ2-3|.|.
CANSRGSGDQDTQYF
TGTGCCAACTCCCGGGGGTCAGGGGACCAAGATACGCAGTATTTT
>TRBV20-1|TRBJ2-1|TRBD1|many
CSARGQGSTYNEQFF
TGCAGTGCTAGAGGACAGGGGAGCACCTACAATGAGCAGTTCTTC
>TRBV2|TRBJ2-6|.|.
CASSERPSGANVLTF
TGTGCCAGCAGTGAAAGGCCTTCTGGGGCCAACGTCCTGACTTTC